The sequence of this T cell receptor beta chain was determined in a study of OX40 agonist ivuxolimab in advanced cancers. Study-level background: Ivuxolimab, which targeted the costimulatory receptor OX40 (CD134), was an agonistic, fully human IgG2 monoclonal antibody. Peripheral TCRbeta sequencing aimed to test whether ivuxolimab altered TCR sequence diversity and caused clonal T-cell expansion. The paper describes the monotherapy dose-escalation part (N of about 52 patients) of the phase I trial of ivuxolimab. In the dose-escalation cohort, around four fifths of patients were male, and the mean age was approximately 64 years, with a range of roughly 20 to 80. Intravenous ivuxolimab was administered to patients every 2 weeks at six dose levels: 0.01, 0.1, 0.3, 1.5, 3 and 10 mg/kg. Of the 50 to 55 patients in dose escalation, 19 had hepatocellular carcinoma, approximately 15 had melanoma, 9 had renal cell carcinoma and 9 had head and neck cancer. Partial responses occurred in three dose-escalation patients, of whom one had hepatocellular carcinoma and two had cutaneous melanoma. Patients were allowed to have had prior anti-PD-1, anti-PD-L1 or anti-CTLA-4 therapy, and around two fifths of the dose-escalation patients had been treated with checkpoint inhibitors. The paper as a whole reports these results and caveats: In the 0.1-3.0 mg/kg groups, partial responders had among the lowest normalized peripheral clonal expansion, particularly in CD8+ T cells. Low levels of normalized T-cell clonal expansion were also seen in some nonresponding patients. The antigen specificity of the clonally expanded peripheral T cells was not determined. After ivuxolimab, expanded clones were on average more numerous among CD8+ T cells than among CD4+ T cells. At doses of 0.1 to 3.0 mg/kg, clonal expansion of both CD4+ and CD8+ blood T cells was observed from baseline to week 6.

To sequence the TCRbeta CDR3 region, genomic DNA was isolated from the sorted cells. The immunoSEQ Assay was used for sequencing of TCRbeta CDR3 regions. As stored in TCRdb, this immuneACCESS dataset retains in-frame rearrangements with V and J assigned. A fraction of the clones does not appear; measured against another copy, unresolved V genes explain less than half of the discrepancy, and the remainder lacks a known reason. This sample comprises around 67,000 clones, 80% of them detected only once. Approximately 1.2% of the sample rests with the top ten. The CDR3 measures 14 amino acids from cysteine to phenylalanine. Only the CDR3 DNA is retained, 42 bases long and in frame from the first base. At the junction V is shortened by 0 bases and J by 1 base, with 7 bases in between. CDR1 and CDR2, looked up from the germline V gene, are SGDLS and YYNGEE. As to this clone: Its antigen remains unidentified. Base qualities are missing; no much larger clone stands one base away.

Patients with autoimmune disease history or receiving systemic immunosuppression were excluded from the trial. Peripheral blood for TCR sequencing was collected from all dose cohorts at baseline, on cycle 4 day 1, and on cycle 7 day 1. Samples were obtained from an open-label, multicenter, first-in-human phase I dose-escalation trial of ivuxolimab. Adults with locally advanced or metastatic melanoma, renal cell, hepatocellular, or head and neck squamous cell carcinoma were enrolled in the trial. Before TCR sequencing, CD4+ T cells and CD8+ T cells from peripheral blood were sorted into separate populations.

This sequence originates from an adult with an advanced solid tumor such as melanoma, head and neck, liver or kidney cancer. The receptor chain draws on TRBV9 and TRBJ1-1, with the D gene not clear enough to name. The sequencing used CD4+ or CD8+ T cells sorted from blood, collected in a trial of the OX40 agonist ivuxolimab. CDR3 region: CASSVEAQNTEAFF. The nucleotide sequence reads as follows: TGTGCCAGCAGCGTAGAGGCCCAGAACACTGAAGCTTTCTTT.